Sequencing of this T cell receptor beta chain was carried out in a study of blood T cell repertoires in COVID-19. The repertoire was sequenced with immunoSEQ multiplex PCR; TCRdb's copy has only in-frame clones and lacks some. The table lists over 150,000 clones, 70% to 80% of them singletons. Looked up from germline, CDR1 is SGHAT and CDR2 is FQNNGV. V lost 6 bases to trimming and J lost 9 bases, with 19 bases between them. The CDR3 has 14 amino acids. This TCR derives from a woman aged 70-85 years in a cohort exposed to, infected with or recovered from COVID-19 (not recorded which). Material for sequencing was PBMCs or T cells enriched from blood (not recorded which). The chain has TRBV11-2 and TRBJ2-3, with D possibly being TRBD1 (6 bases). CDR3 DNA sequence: TGTGCCAGCAGGGACGGGACAAGAGGGGCCACGCAGTATTTT. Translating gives CASRDGTRGATQYF. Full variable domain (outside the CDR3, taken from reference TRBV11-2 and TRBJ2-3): EAGVAQSPRYKIIEKRQSVAFWCNPISGHATLYWYQQILGQGPKLLIQFQNNGVVDDSQLPKDRFSAERLKGVDSTLKIQPAKLEDSAVYLCASRDGTRGATQYFGPGTRLTVL.